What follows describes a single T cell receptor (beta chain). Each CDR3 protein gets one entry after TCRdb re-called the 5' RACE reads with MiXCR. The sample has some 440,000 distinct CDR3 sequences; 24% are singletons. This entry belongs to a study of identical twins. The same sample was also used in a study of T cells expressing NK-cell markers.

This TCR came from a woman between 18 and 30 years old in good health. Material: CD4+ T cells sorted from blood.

The DNA for the CDR3 is TGCAGTGCTAGAGTTGGCGCCCACGACGGGGAGCTGTTTTTT. Encoded protein: CSARVGAHDGELFF. The rearrangement joins TRBV20-1 to TRBJ2-2; D remains unclear. The germline CDR1 and CDR2 sequences are DFQATT and SNEGSKA (reference sequence). The V and J ends lost 1 base and 7 bases respectively, with 13 bases between them. The CDR3 covers 14 residues.